One and the same sample provided the 13 T cell receptor beta chains below, sequenced in a study of blood T cell repertoires in COVID-19. Generated by immunoSEQ multiplex PCR, the TCRdb table keeps only in-frame clones and is missing some. The top ten clones hold around 5% of a sample with approximately 110,000 clones, 86% of them seen once. Sequenced: peripheral blood. These receptors all stem from a human donor in a cohort sampled during active COVID-19.

The CDR3: CASSRRVNTEAFF. CDR3 bases: TGCGCCAGCAGCCGACGGGTGAACACTGAAGCTTTCTTT. This sequence joins TRBV5-1 and TRBJ1-1; D unclear. CDR3 length: 13 residues. Germline assignment: CDR1 SGHRS and CDR2 YFSETQ. Trimming removed 4 bases from V and 0 bases from J, with 7 bases in between.

The genes are TRBV3-1 (or the pseudogene TRBV3-2) and TRBJ1-2; a weak D match, TRBD1 (6 bases). Deletions cut 5 bases from V and 5 bases from J, with 9 bases between. There are 12 residues in the CDR3. Germline CDR1 is LGHDT and CDR2 is YNNKEL (reference sequence). In DNA form, the CDR3 reads TGTGCCAGCAGCAGACAGGAGTATGGCTACACCTTC. Amino acid sequence: CASSRQEYGYTF.

The V call is TRBV6-6, the J call TRBJ2-7; 9 bases align to TRBD2. Trimming took 3 bases from V and 2 from J; bases not matched to a gene: 5. The germline V gene has CDR1 MNHNY and CDR2 SVGAGI (reference sequence). This CDR3 is 15 amino acids long. CDR3 protein: CASSYVAGATYEQYF. The CDR3 coding sequence is TGTGCCAGCAGTTATGTAGCGGGGGCCACCTACGAGCAGTACTTC.

This clone was seen just once. This chain links TRBV5-1 with TRBJ2-2, with 8 bases aligning to TRBD2. The CDR3 extends over 17 amino acids. Trimming at V came to 0 bases and at J to 6 bases, leaving 10 bases not matched to a gene. CDR1 is SGHRS, CDR2 YFSETQ, per germline. The CDR3 protein is CASSLAGTSAGPGELFF. The CDR3 nucleotides read TGCGCCAGCAGCTTGGCCGGGACTAGTGCCGGCCCCGGGGAGCTGTTTTTT.

This chain uses TRBV18 with TRBJ2-1; 7 bases line up with TRBD1. The CDR3 covers 14 residues. The trim removed 4 bases at V and 5 bases at J, leaving 5 bases unmatched. CDR1 and CDR2 (germline): KGHSH, LQKENI. The CDR3: CASSLRTGDNEQFF. Here the CDR3 DNA reads TGTGCCAGCTCACTCAGGACAGGTGACAATGAGCAGTTCTTC.

V gene TRBV24-1 combines with J gene TRBJ2-1; possible D gene TRBD2, 6 bases. Germline-derived CDR1 and CDR2 are KGHDR and SFDVKD. Trimming took off 5 bases at V and 1 base at J, with 14 bases between the two ends. The CDR3 runs to 16 residues. The CDR3 loop reads CATSVAGLASYNEQFF. For the CDR3, the DNA is TGTGCCACCAGTGTTGCGGGGCTAGCTTCCTACAATGAGCAGTTCTTC.

CDR3: CASSLRGAGVSEFF. As DNA, the CDR3 is TGTGCCAGCAGCTTAAGAGGAGCGGGCGTCAGCGAGTTCTTC. The chain is built from TRBV7-9 and TRBJ2-1; TRBD2 is a possible D gene (6 bases). There are 14 residues in the CDR3. CDR1 and CDR2 from the germline V gene are SEHNR and FQNEAQ (reference sequence). V shed 2 bases and J shed 14 bases, with 19 bases lying between them.

To note about this clone: The junction and the germline gene differ at one end; a read error may be behind it. The chain uses TRBV20-1 and TRBJ2-1, with D possibly TRBD2 on 5 matching bases. CDR3 length equals 11 residues. CDR1 and CDR2 from the germline V gene are DFQATT and SNEGSKA (reference sequence). The CDR3 nucleotides read TGCAGCCCCCAAACTCAGACTAATCGGATCTTC. Translating it yields CSPQTQTNRIF.

This chain connects TRBV24-1 to TRBJ2-7; 7 bases fit TRBD1. The length of the CDR3 is 14 residues. Germline trimming cut 4 bases from V and 4 bases from J; bases unmatched to any gene: 6. Germline V gives CDR1 KGHDR, CDR2 SFDVKD. CDR3 sequence reads: CATSESGTAYEQYF. The CDR3, as DNA: TGTGCCACCAGTGAATCCGGGACAGCATACGAGCAGTACTTC.

The rearrangement joins TRBV5-1 to TRBJ2-1, with a weak D call TRBD1 (6 bases). The CDR3 has 16 amino acids. V lost 1 base and J lost 3, with 14 bases in between. Germline V lookup: CDR1 SGHRS, CDR2 YFSETQ. The CDR3 sequence is CASSLQSVGGYNEQFF. DNA for the CDR3: TGCGCCAGCAGCTTGCAGTCGGTAGGGGGCTACAATGAGCAGTTCTTC.

The chain employs TRBV6-5 and TRBJ2-7; 7 bases line up with TRBD1. The CDR3 loop spans 14 amino acids. The J segment lost 2 bases and the V segment lost 7 bases, leaving 8 bases of the junction unmatched. CDR1 MNHEY and CDR2 SVGAGI come from the germline V gene. The CDR3, as DNA: TGTGCCAGCATTGGAAGGGACAGCCCCTACGAGCAGTACTTC. Translated, it gives CASIGRDSPYEQYF.

The chain joins TRBV20-1 to TRBJ1-5; D is possibly TRBD1 (5 bases). Germline V gene sequence: CDR1 DFQATT, CDR2 SNEGSKA (reference sequence). With 3 bases removed from V and 6 bases from J, the gap between germline ends came to 12 bases. The CDR3 contains 13 residues. As DNA, the CDR3 is TGCAGTGCTAGTTCAGGGTTAGGTCAGCCCCAGCATTTT. It codes for CSASSGLGQPQHF.

This clone has at least ten counts. This chain connects TRBV6-6 to TRBJ1-5; the match to TRBD1 covers 8 bases. The V segment lost 6 bases and the J segment 4 bases; nucleotides outside the gene matches: 11. CDR3 size: 16 residues. Germline V CDR1 and CDR2: MNHNY, SVGAGI (reference sequence). This chain's CDR3 is CASRQRGQGSNQPQHF. DNA of the CDR3: TGTGCCAGCAGACAACGAGGACAGGGAAGTAATCAGCCCCAGCATTTT.